These 27 T cell receptor beta chains share one sample of origin, sequenced in a study of neoadjuvant anti-PD-1 for oral cavity cancer. Using immunoSEQ multiplex PCR, the repertoire was profiled, and TCRdb retains in-frame clones only, with some absent. This table has approximately 15,000 clones, approximately 65% appearing once. The sequencing here drew on PBMCs, taken before nivolumab (anti-PD-1) treatment. The receptors come from a person aged 35-80 years with oral cavity squamous cell carcinoma.

This clone was counted a few times. The CDR3 region has the DNA TGTGCCAGCAGTTCGTCGACAGCAAACTATGGCTACACCTTC. It specifies CASSSSTANYGYTF. This chain joins TRBV28 and TRBJ1-2, with D perhaps TRBD1 (5 bases). V shed 4 bases and J shed 2 bases, with 11 bases lying between them. There are 14 residues in the CDR3. Germline V gives CDR1 MDHEN, CDR2 SYDVKM.

In this sample, this clone turned up a few times. The chain is built from TRBV7-2 and TRBJ2-2, with 10 bases matching TRBD2. The CDR3 loop spans 17 amino acids. Germline V gene sequence: CDR1 SGHTA, CDR2 FQGNSA. The ends lost 1 base at V and 5 bases at J; junction bases unmatched: 7. This CDR3 is CASSLGAGGPVTGELFF. CDR3 coding DNA: TGTGCCAGCAGCTTAGGAGCGGGAGGGCCGGTTACCGGGGAGCTGTTTTTT.

The gene calls are TRBV2 and TRBJ2-7; TRBD2 might be the D (5 bases). This CDR3 has 14 amino acids. Germline CDR1 reads SNHLY; CDR2 reads FYNNEI. V was cut by 8 bases and J by 3 bases, with 17 bases left in between. CDR3 DNA: TGTGCCAGCCACGTGAGGGAGATCGGCTACGAGCAGTACTTC. It codes for CASHVREIGYEQYF.

This clone was found a few times. The chain links TRBV18 to TRBJ2-7; 8 bases align to TRBD2. V shed 2 bases, J shed 0 bases, and the junction held 3 bases outside the gene matches. The CDR3 is 15 amino acids. Germline CDR1 is KGHSH and CDR2 is LQKENI. Here the CDR3 reads CASSPSGGVSYEQYF. DNA of the CDR3: TGTGCCAGCTCACCATCCGGGGGGGTCTCCTACGAGCAGTACTTC.

The chain employs TRBV29-1 and TRBJ1-1, with 7 bases matching TRBD1. The CDR3 contains 15 residues. CDR1 and CDR2 from the germline V gene are SQVTM and ANQGSEA. V shed 4 bases and J 2 bases; nucleotides not matched to a gene: 10. CDR3 DNA: TGCAGCGTTGCCGACAGGGCTAAGTTTAACACTGAAGCTTTCTTT. As protein: CSVADRAKFNTEAFF.

A few counts support this clone. This chain connects TRBV30 to TRBJ2-2; D gene ambiguous. The CDR3 is 14 amino acids. The germline gives CDR1 GTSNPN, CDR2 SVGIG (reference sequence). Between the trimmed V and J ends, which lost 1 base and 3 bases, there was a span of 9 bases. The CDR3 nucleotides are TGTGCCTGGAGTGAAAGGGTATACACCGGGGAGCTGTTTTTT. Amino acids: CAWSERVYTGELFF.

The table lists this clone with a few counts. Germline is not matched at one junction end, which may reflect a read error. This chain uses TRBV6-5 with TRBJ1-2, with no clear D. CDR1 and CDR2 from the germline V gene are MNHEY and SVGAGI. This CDR3 contains 11 residues. The CDR3 nucleotides read TGTGCCAGCAGTTACGACCGCAACACCTTCTTC. This translates into CASSYDRNTFF.

V usage is TRBV19 and J usage is TRBJ2-7; D not certain. The V gene lost 1 base and the J gene lost 8 bases, with 9 bases spanning the gap. The CDR3 runs 12 residues. CDR1 and CDR2 (germline): LNHDA, SQIVND (reference sequence). As DNA, the CDR3 is TGTGCCAGTAGTATAGTTGGCAGACAGCAGTACTTC. It specifies CASSIVGRQQYF.

The rearrangement links TRBV6-1 to TRBJ2-7, with 8 nucleotides matching TRBD1. The germline gives CDR1 MNHNS, CDR2 SASEGT. After removal of 2 bases from V and 2 bases from J, the junction contained 5 bases not matched to a gene. The CDR3 runs to 15 residues. The CDR3 is CASSEQGAIPYEQYF. The CDR3 DNA reads as TGTGCCAGCAGTGAACAGGGGGCAATCCCCTACGAGCAGTACTTC.

The rearrangement links TRBV5-6 to TRBJ1-4; D remains ambiguous. V was cut by 4 bases and J by 4 bases, with 11 bases left in between. The length of the CDR3 is 14 residues. Per the germline V gene, CDR1 is SGHDT and CDR2 is YYEEEE. CDR3 DNA: TGTGCCAGCAGCCCCGGACCGTTTAATGAAAAACTGTTTTTT. It codes for CASSPGPFNEKLFF.

The chain carries TRBV12-5 and TRBJ2-1; D uncertain. The germline gives CDR1 LGHNT, CDR2 FRNRAP. With 4 bases removed from V and 10 bases from J, the gap between germline ends came to 8 bases. The CDR3 runs to 11 residues. CDR3 in DNA: TGTGCTAGTGGTTACGGTAGGGAGCAGTTCTTC. Its translation: CASGYGREQFF. The variable domain in full, with the rest retrieved from reference TRBV12-5 and TRBJ2-1, is DARVTQTPRHKVTEMGQEVTMRCQPILGHNTVFWYRQTMMQGLELLAYFRNRAPLDDSGMPKDRFSAEMPDATLATLKIQPSEPRDSAVYFCASGYGREQFFGPGTRLTVL.

The chain is built from TRBV4-2 and TRBJ2-1, with D uncertain. V lost 0 bases and J 8 bases, leaving 8 bases between the germline ends. From germline, CDR1 is LGHNA and CDR2 YNFKEQ. The CDR3 consists of 13 residues. This chain's CDR3 is CASSQERRYEQFF. CDR3 nucleotides: TGTGCCAGCAGCCAAGAGCGGCGCTATGAGCAGTTCTTC.

This clone appeared a single time. This chain connects TRBV9 to TRBJ2-2; D possibly corresponds to TRBD1 (6 bases). The germline V gene has CDR1 SGDLS and CDR2 YYNGEE. V lost 4 bases, J lost 0 bases, and 16 bases lay in between. The CDR3 length is 17 residues. As DNA, the CDR3 is TGTGCCAGCAGCAAAAGCAGGGGCAGGCCGAACACCGGGGAGCTGTTTTTT. This sequence encodes CASSKSRGRPNTGELFF.

The chain recombines TRBV4-2 with TRBJ2-5; D not resolved. Trimming cost V 0 bases and J 5 bases, with 13 bases left between them. CDR3 length equals 15 residues. From germline, CDR1 is LGHNA and CDR2 YNFKEQ. The CDR3 DNA reads TGTGCCAGCAGCCAAGATTATGGGGTTGGGGAGACCCAGTACTTC. Translation gives CASSQDYGVGETQYF.

The V call is TRBV6-6, the J call TRBJ1-1, with D possibly matching TRBD1 (6 bases). Germline CDR1 reads MNHNY; CDR2 reads SVGAGI (reference sequence). Trimming cost V 7 bases and J 1 base, with 10 bases left between them. The CDR3 consists of 13 residues. The DNA of the CDR3 is TGTGCCAGCATTGGGACACCGAACACTGAAGCTTTCTTT. Its translation is CASIGTPNTEAFF.

The rearrangement joins TRBV30 to TRBJ1-2, with D perhaps TRBD1 (6 bases). The CDR3 has 16 residues. V was shortened by 8 bases and J by 0 bases, with 22 bases between the two germline ends. CDR1 and CDR2 from the germline V gene are GTSNPN and SVGIG (reference sequence). The CDR3 DNA sequence: TGTGCCCCCCTGGGGGGGCAGGAGAACCCTAACTATGGCTACACCTTC. Translated: CAPLGGQENPNYGYTF.

The chain is built from TRBV9 and TRBJ2-3; no firm D call. This CDR3 is built from 13 residues. V lost 0 bases and J lost 7, with 9 bases in between. CDR1 and CDR2 (germline): SGDLS, YYNGEE. CDR3: CASSVAPVNTQYF. CDR3 in DNA: TGTGCCAGCAGCGTAGCTCCCGTAAATACGCAGTATTTT.

V and J are TRBV11-2 and TRBJ2-3; 11 bases line up with TRBD2. This CDR3 contains 18 residues. V was clipped by 4 bases and J by 8 bases; unmatched bases: 17. Germline-derived CDR1 and CDR2 are SGHAT and FQNNGV. Here the CDR3 reads CASSSDEVAGGPEGTQYF. CDR3 sequence (DNA): TGTGCCAGCAGCTCGGACGAGGTAGCGGGAGGGCCTGAGGGTACGCAGTATTTT.

The rearrangement uses TRBV19 and TRBJ2-7; 7 positions match TRBD1. The CDR3 spans 14 residues. Germline V gives CDR1 LNHDA, CDR2 SQIVND (reference sequence). Trimming removed 4 bases from V and 6 bases from J; junction bases left unmatched: 9. The CDR3 sequence is CASSKRQGDFEQYF. The CDR3 nucleotides read TGTGCCAGTAGTAAACGACAGGGAGATTTCGAGCAGTACTTC.

V gene TRBV27 combines with J gene TRBJ2-1; D unclear. The germline V and J ends were trimmed by 2 bases and 0 bases, with 8 bases remaining between them. Germline lookup yields CDR1 MNHEY and CDR2 SMNVEV (reference sequence). The CDR3 totals 15 residues. The CDR3 DNA reads TGTGCCAGCAGTTTAAGGGCCAGCTCCTACAATGAGCAGTTCTTC. Protein: CASSLRASSYNEQFF.

The genes are TRBV7-9 and TRBJ2-6; TRBD1 matches 9 bases. The CDR3 runs to 19 residues. Germline CDR1 SEHNR, CDR2 FQNEAQ (reference sequence). With 4 bases clipped from V and 0 bases from J, the junction kept 10 bases outside the gene matches. CDR3 residues: CASSSRTGVPNSGANVLTF. The CDR3 DNA sequence: TGTGCCAGCAGCTCGCGGACAGGGGTGCCGAACTCTGGGGCCAACGTCCTGACTTTC.

This clone has just a few counts. The J gene is TRBJ1-1, the V gene TRBV10-3; a possible D gene is TRBD1 (6 bases). CDR1 ENHRY and CDR2 SYGVKD come from the germline V gene. The V end lost 4 bases, the J end lost 1 base, and 10 bases lay between the germline ends. The CDR3 sequence is 14 residues long. The CDR3 DNA reads as TGTGCCATCAGTGGAGGGGGGGCGAACACTGAAGCTTTCTTT. As protein: CAISGGGANTEAFF.

This chain links TRBV4-1 with TRBJ2-5, with TRBD1 matching over 7 bases. Losses at the gene ends were 1 base for V and 1 base for J; bases not matched to a gene: 3. The CDR3 covers 15 residues. The V gene's germline CDR1 is MGHRA and CDR2 YSYEKL. The CDR3 sequence: CASSQVGTAQETQYF. The CDR3 DNA is TGCGCCAGCAGCCAAGTAGGGACAGCCCAAGAGACCCAGTACTTC.

The chain carries TRBV14 and TRBJ1-1, with 10 positions matching TRBD1. This CDR3 spans 16 amino acids. CDR1 and CDR2 from the germline V gene are SGHDN and FVKESK. V gave up 0 bases and J gave up 4 bases; unmatched junction bases: 5. Written as DNA, the CDR3 is TGTGCCAGCAGCCAAGATCGAGGGACAGGGGCCACTGAAGCTTTCTTT. It translates to CASSQDRGTGATEAFF.

The chain has TRBV5-1 and TRBJ2-2, with D possibly matching TRBD1 (6 bases). CDR1 is SGHRS and CDR2 is YFSETQ in the germline V gene. There are 15 residues in the CDR3. Trimming cost V 4 bases and J 1 base, with 11 bases left between them. CDR3 sequence: CASSPGQQNTGELFF. CDR3 DNA sequence: TGCGCCAGCAGCCCCGGACAGCAGAACACCGGGGAGCTGTTTTTT.

The chain couples TRBV9 to TRBJ1-5; D remains unclear. Germline CDR1 SGDLS, CDR2 YYNGEE. The CDR3 is 14 amino acids. V lost 4 bases to trimming and J lost 5 bases, with 13 bases between them. The CDR3 loop is CASSPHEGYQPQHF. In DNA, the CDR3 is TGTGCCAGCAGCCCACACGAGGGATATCAGCCCCAGCATTTT.

The rearrangement uses TRBV5-5 and TRBJ1-2; TRBD1 might be the D (5 bases). The CDR3 runs 14 residues. Germline assignment: CDR1 SGHKS and CDR2 YYEKEE (reference sequence). V lost 2 bases and J lost 5, with 13 bases in between. Written as DNA, the CDR3 is TGTGCCAGCAGCTTTGGAGACAGCACATATGGCTACACCTTC. Amino acid sequence: CASSFGDSTYGYTF.